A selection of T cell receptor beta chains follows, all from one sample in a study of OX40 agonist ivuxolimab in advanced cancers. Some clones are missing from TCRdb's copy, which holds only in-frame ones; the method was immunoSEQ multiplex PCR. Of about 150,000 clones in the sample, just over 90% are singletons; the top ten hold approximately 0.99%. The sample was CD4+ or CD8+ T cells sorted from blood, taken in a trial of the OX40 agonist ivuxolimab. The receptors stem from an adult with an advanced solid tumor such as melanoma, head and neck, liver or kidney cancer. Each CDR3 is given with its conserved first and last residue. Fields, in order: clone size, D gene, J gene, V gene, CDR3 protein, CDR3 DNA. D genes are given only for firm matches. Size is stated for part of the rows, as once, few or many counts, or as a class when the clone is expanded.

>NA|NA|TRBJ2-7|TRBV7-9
CASSPNPQGLGLF
TGTGCCAGCAGCCCGAATCCACAGGGTTTGGGGTTATTC
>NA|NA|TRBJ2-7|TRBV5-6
CASSHRTPQGTREQYF
TGTGCCAGCAGCCACCGGACACCCCAAGGGACTCGGGAGCAGTACTTC
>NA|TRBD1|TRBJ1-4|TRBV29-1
CSGLSGQGDEKLFF
TGCAGCGGACTCTCGGGACAGGGAGATGAAAAACTGTTTTTT
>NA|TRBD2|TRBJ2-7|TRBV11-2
CASSTRTSLSEQYF
TGTGCCAGCAGCACTAGGACTAGCTTGAGCGAGCAGTACTTC
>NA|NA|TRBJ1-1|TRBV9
CASSVVNRAEAFF
TGTGCCAGCAGCGTAGTCAACAGGGCTGAAGCTTTCTTT
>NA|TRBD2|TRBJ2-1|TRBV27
CASSLPGTSGYNEQFF
TGTGCCAGCAGTCTCCCCGGGACTAGCGGTTACAATGAGCAGTTCTTC
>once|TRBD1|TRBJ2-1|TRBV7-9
CASSSTQGQLLRNEQFF
TGTGCCAGCAGCTCCACCCAGGGACAGCTCCTCCGGAATGAGCAGTTCTTC
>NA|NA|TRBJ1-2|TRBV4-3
CASSTRVSNYGYTF
TGCGCCAGCAGCACCAGGGTCTCTAACTATGGCTACACCTTC
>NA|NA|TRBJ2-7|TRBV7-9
CASSWTYEQYF
TGTGCCAGCAGCTGGACCTACGAGCAGTACTTC
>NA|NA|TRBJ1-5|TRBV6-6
CASRHWGSDQPQHF
TGTGCCAGCCGCCATTGGGGGAGTGATCAGCCCCAGCATTTT
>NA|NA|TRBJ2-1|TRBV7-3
CASSILTSGNNEQFF
TGTGCCAGCAGCATCCTCACTTCGGGCAACAATGAGCAGTTCTTC
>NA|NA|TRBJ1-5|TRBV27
CASSPYDSNPSNQPQHF
TGTGCCAGCAGTCCCTACGACAGCAACCCTAGCAATCAGCCCCAGCATTTT
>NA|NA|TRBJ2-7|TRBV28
CASRGDIYEQYF
TGTGCCAGCAGGGGGGATATCTACGAGCAGTACTTC
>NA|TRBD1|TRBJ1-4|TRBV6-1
CASGPGGSNEKLFF
TGTGCCAGCGGACCAGGGGGAAGTAATGAAAAACTGTTTTTT
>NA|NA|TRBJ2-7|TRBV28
CASSQDPEYEQYF
TGTGCCAGCAGTCAAGACCCGGAGTACGAGCAGTACTTC
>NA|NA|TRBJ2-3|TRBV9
CASSVGAVDTQYF
TGTGCCAGCAGCGTAGGTGCAGTGGATACGCAGTATTTT
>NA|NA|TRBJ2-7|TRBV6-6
CASSSLGASSEQYF
TGTGCCAGCAGTTCTCTGGGAGCCAGCAGCGAGCAGTACTTC
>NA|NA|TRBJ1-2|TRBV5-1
CASSDEASYGYTF
TGCGCCAGCTCGGACGAGGCCTCCTATGGCTACACCTTC
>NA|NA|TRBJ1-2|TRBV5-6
CASSRRDSPPQIYGYTF
TGTGCCAGCAGTCGCCGGGACTCACCCCCGCAAATCTATGGCTACACCTTC
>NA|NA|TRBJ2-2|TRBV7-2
CASSLLRMAGGELFF
TGTGCCAGCAGCTTACTTCGGATGGCGGGGGGGGAGCTGTTTTTT
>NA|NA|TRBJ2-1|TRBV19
CASSIPAYNEQFF
TGTGCCAGTAGTATCCCCGCCTACAATGAGCAGTTCTTC
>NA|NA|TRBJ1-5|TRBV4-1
CASSLQGNEPQHF
TGCGCCAGCAGCCTCCAGGGGAACGAGCCCCAGCATTTT
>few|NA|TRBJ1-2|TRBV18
CASSLDSHYGYTF
TGTGCCAGCTCACTCGACAGCCACTATGGCTACACCTTC
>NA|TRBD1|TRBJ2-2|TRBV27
CASRPGQGPGELFF
TGTGCCAGCAGACCGGGACAGGGGCCCGGGGAGCTGTTTTTT
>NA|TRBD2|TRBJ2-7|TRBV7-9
CASSPSGGSHEQYF
TGTGCCAGCAGCCCCTCGGGAGGGAGCCACGAGCAGTACTTC
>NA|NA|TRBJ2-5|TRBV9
CASSVDVGAETQYF
TGTGCCAGCAGCGTAGATGTAGGGGCAGAGACCCAGTACTTC
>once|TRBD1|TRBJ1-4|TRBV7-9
CASSWGQKNEKLFF
TGTGCCAGCAGCTGGGGACAGAAAAATGAAAAACTGTTTTTT
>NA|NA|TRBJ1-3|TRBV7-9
CAATQGSGNTIYF
TGTGCCGCCACCCAGGGCTCTGGAAACACCATATATTTT
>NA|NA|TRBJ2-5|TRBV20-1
CSAPFGTQYF
TGCAGTGCTCCCTTCGGGACCCAGTACTTC
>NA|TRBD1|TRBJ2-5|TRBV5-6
CASSDGTGGRETQYF
TGTGCCAGCAGCGATGGGACAGGGGGCAGAGAGACCCAGTACTTC
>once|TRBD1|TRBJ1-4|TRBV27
CASKGTATNEKLFF
TGTGCCAGCAAAGGGACAGCAACTAATGAAAAACTGTTTTTT
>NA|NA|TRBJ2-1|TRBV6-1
CASNWGEQFF
TGTGCCAGCAATTGGGGTGAGCAGTTCTTC
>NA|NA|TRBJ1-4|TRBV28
CASSPAGGTNEKLFF
TGTGCCAGCAGTCCGGCCGGGGGGACTAATGAAAAACTGTTTTTT
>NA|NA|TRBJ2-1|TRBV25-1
CASRPSQGTASSYNEQFF
TGTGCCAGCAGACCAAGCCAAGGGACGGCGAGCTCCTACAATGAGCAGTTCTTC
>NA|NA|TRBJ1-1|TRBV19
CASSIVSKNTEAFF
TGTGCCAGTAGTATAGTGAGCAAGAACACTGAAGCTTTCTTT
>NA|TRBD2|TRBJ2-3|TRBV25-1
CASSPPSGRAADTQYF
TGTGCCAGCAGTCCACCTAGCGGGAGGGCCGCAGATACGCAGTATTTT
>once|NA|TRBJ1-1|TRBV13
CASSLLGNTEAFF
TGTGCCAGCAGCCTCCTCGGGAACACTGAAGCTTTCTTT